This T cell receptor beta chain was observed in a study of blood T cells in healthy people across ages. Regarding the study as a whole: There was no known CMV status for donors, so expanded clonotype changes were possibly confounded.

With a J-beta primer mix and a sample-barcoded 5' primer, a second PCR ran 7 to 11 cycles. TCRdb independently ran MiXCR on the 5' RACE reads; one entry per CDR3 protein. The sample records 780,000 or so distinct CDR3 sequences, approximately 53% being singletons. In regard to this clonotype: Its antigen remains unidentified.

V gave up 10 bases and J gave up 6 bases, with 18 bases separating them. CDR3 size: 13 residues. Per the germline V gene, CDR1 is MDHEN and CDR2 is SYDVKM. The sequenced sample consisted of blood. The TCR comes from a man in his forties in good health. The gene calls are TRBV28 and TRBJ1-2; D not certain. The CDR3 loop reads CATNGQNQDGYTF. The CDR3 nucleotides are TGTGCCACGAATGGGCAAAATCAGGATGGCTACACCTTC.